The 2 T cell receptor beta chains presented below share a single source sample, sequenced in a study of siplizumab effects on memory and regulatory T cells. Repertoires were generated with immunoSEQ multiplex PCR, while TCRdb's copy carries only in-frame clones and drops some. The data hold 45,000 to 50,000 clones, with over 75% observed a single time. Specimen: naive CD8+ T cells sorted from blood. These receptors were collected from a human donor in good health.

V and J are TRBV28 and TRBJ2-7; 10 nucleotides align to TRBD2. This CDR3 is 14 amino acids long. The germline gives CDR1 MDHEN, CDR2 SYDVKM. Trimming at V came to 7 bases and at J to 7 bases, leaving 10 bases not matched to a gene. In DNA, the CDR3 is TGTGCCAGCACCGTAGCGGGAGGTTTTTGGGAGCAGTACTTC. Translating it yields CASTVAGGFWEQYF.

Note on this clone: An end of the junction differs from the germline gene, which may be a read error. The rearrangement uses TRBV5-6 and TRBJ2-1, with 12 nucleotides matching TRBD2. The germline CDR1 and CDR2 sequences are SGHDT and YYEEEE. This CDR3 is built from 15 residues. CDR3 loop: CASSLEGTSGSPGIF. CDR3 sequence (DNA): TGTGCCAGCAGCTTGGAAGGGACTAGCGGGTCCCCAGGGATCTTC.